This TCR beta chain was sequenced during a study of cytomegalovirus exposure and HLA in healthy donors. With 3 bases clipped from V and 7 bases from J, the junction kept 5 bases outside the gene matches. From germline, CDR1 is LNHDA and CDR2 SQIVND (reference sequence). The CDR3 is made up of 15 amino acids. The PCR made use of 60 Vbeta and 13 Jbeta primers. Some clones are missing from TCRdb's copy, which holds only in-frame ones; the method was immunoSEQ multiplex PCR. The table lists over 80,000 clones, 70% to 75% of them singletons. The chain recombines TRBV19 with TRBJ1-5; 11 bases map to TRBD1. This receptor was identified in a woman between 18 and 30 years old in good health and CMV-seropositive. Sequenced material: PBMCs. This CDR3 reads CASSMGDRGEQPQHF. CDR3 sequence (DNA): TGTGCCAGTAGTATGGGGGACAGGGGGGAACAGCCCCAGCATTTT.